The 8 T cell receptor beta chains in this list originate from one sample, sequenced in a study of blood T cell repertoires in COVID-19. Clones were sequenced by immunoSEQ multiplex PCR, and TCRdb holds only the in-frame ones, with some missing. The sample lists 250,000 to 300,000 clones, 85% to 90% occurring once. The sequenced sample was PBMCs or T cells enriched from blood (not recorded which). These receptors were obtained from a man younger than 30 who had recovered from COVID-19.

The chain links TRBV24-1 to TRBJ2-1, with D possibly TRBD2 on 6 matching bases. Per the germline V gene, CDR1 is KGHDR and CDR2 is SFDVKD. Trimming took 0 bases from V and 6 from J, leaving 14 bases between them. The CDR3 totals 16 residues. CDR3 nucleotide sequence: TGTGCCACCAGTGATTTGCGGCGGGATTCGGGCAATGAGCAGTTCTTC. This gives the protein CATSDLRRDSGNEQFF.

J is TRBJ1-6 and V is TRBV4-1; tentative D call: TRBD1 (5 bases). Between the trimmed V and J ends, which lost 0 bases and 10 bases, there was a span of 19 bases. Germline assignment: CDR1 MGHRA and CDR2 YSYEKL. This CDR3 comprises 17 residues. CDR3 region: CASSQDWQGLKGSPLHF. The CDR3 nucleotides are TGCGCCAGCAGCCAAGATTGGCAGGGACTCAAGGGATCACCCCTCCACTTT.

The chain employs TRBV6-6 and TRBJ1-3; tentative D call: TRBD1 (6 bases). The CDR3 covers 15 residues. Germline-derived CDR1 and CDR2 are MNHNY and SVGAGI (reference sequence). Trimming removed 6 bases at V and 1 base at J, with 13 bases between. The CDR3 DNA sequence: TGTGCCAGCAGGCCTCCCGGGACATCTGGAAACACCATATATTTT. Translating it yields CASRPPGTSGNTIYF.

The rearrangement joins TRBV14 to TRBJ1-2; D not resolved. Looked up from germline, CDR1 is SGHDN and CDR2 is FVKESK. This CDR3 is 14 amino acids long. Trimming cost V 1 base and J 4 bases, with 10 bases left between them. For the CDR3, the DNA is TGTGCCAGCAGCCAAGCAGGCCCCATCTATGGCTACACCTTC. Protein product: CASSQAGPIYGYTF.

This chain uses TRBV19 with TRBJ1-6, with D perhaps matching TRBD1 (5 bases). With 4 bases removed from V and 0 bases from J, the gap between germline ends came to 16 bases. Germline values: CDR1 LNHDA, CDR2 SQIVND (reference sequence). The CDR3 loop spans 18 amino acids. CDR3 loop: CASSSPGEESSYNSPLHF. As DNA, the CDR3 is TGTGCCAGTAGTAGCCCGGGGGAGGAGAGCTCCTATAATTCACCCCTCCACTTT.

The chain joins TRBV4-1 to TRBJ1-2, with 8 bases identical to TRBD1. Germline V gene lookup returns CDR1 MGHRA and CDR2 YSYEKL. Trimming took 1 base from V and 2 from J; bases not matched to a gene: 6. The CDR3 is 16 amino acids. The CDR3 nucleotides are TGCGCCAGCAGCCAAGCGGACAGGGCTGCGAACTATGGCTACACCTTC. This translates into CASSQADRAANYGYTF.

The chain combines TRBV12-5 with TRBJ1-1, with D unresolved. Trimming pared 6 bases from V and 3 bases from J, leaving 8 bases between. Germline-derived CDR1 and CDR2 are LGHNT and FRNRAP. This CDR3 is 12 amino acids long. The CDR3 loop reads CASGREHTEAFF. The CDR3 DNA sequence: TGTGCTAGTGGCCGTGAGCACACTGAAGCTTTCTTT.

This clone was seen just once. The chain combines TRBV6-4 with TRBJ2-6, with 8 bases that match TRBD1. The CDR3 is 15 amino acids. V shed 2 bases, J shed 4 bases, and the junction held 1 base outside the gene matches. From germline, CDR1 is MRHNA and CDR2 SNTAGT. Here the CDR3 reads CASSDRTGGANVLTF. The CDR3 bases are TGTGCCAGCAGTGACAGGACAGGGGGGGCCAACGTCCTGACTTTC.